These 30 T cell receptor beta chains came from one sample sequenced in a study of STAT5B mutations in CD4+ large granular lymphocyte leukemia. TCRdb keeps only in-frame clones here, not all; method: immunoSEQ multiplex PCR. In the table there are tens of thousands of clones, about 71% of which are singletons. Sequencing input: CD4+ T cells from blood buffy coats. The source is a human donor in good health.

CDR3 protein: CASRAEMTGRHEQFF. Here the CDR3 DNA reads TGTGCCAGCAGGGCAGAGATGACAGGTCGGCATGAGCAGTTCTTC. The rearrangement joins TRBV6-6 to TRBJ2-1; a weak D match, TRBD1 (6 bases). Trimming stripped 6 bases from V and 8 bases from J, with 20 bases between. Germline CDR1 is MNHNY and CDR2 is SVGAGI (reference sequence). CDR3 length: 15 residues.

This rearrangement joins TRBV19 to TRBJ2-7, with 8 bases aligning to TRBD1. There are 15 residues in the CDR3. The junction had 17 bases not matched to a gene; V was cut back by 10 bases and J by 6 bases. From germline, CDR1 is LNHDA and CDR2 SQIVND (reference sequence). CDR3 residues: CATRFYGTGSSEQYF. The CDR3 coding sequence is TGTGCCACCAGATTTTACGGGACAGGTTCAAGCGAGCAGTACTTC.

The V call is TRBV5-1, the J call TRBJ2-1; 9 nucleotides line up with TRBD2. The germline CDR1 and CDR2 sequences are SGHRS and YFSETQ. The CDR3 extends over 15 amino acids. The V and J ends lost 0 bases and 7 bases, in that order; junction bases with no gene match: 5. The CDR3 bases are TGCGCCAGCAGCTTGGATAGCGGGAGTCGAAATGAGCAGTTCTTC. Amino acids: CASSLDSGSRNEQFF.

The J gene is TRBJ1-1, the V gene TRBV7-9, with unresolved D. Trimming left V 3 bases short and J 1 base short, with 9 bases between. This CDR3 spans 14 amino acids. The germline V gene has CDR1 SEHNR and CDR2 FQNEAQ (reference sequence). The CDR3 DNA follows: TGTGCCAGCAGCTTGGGCACCGCGAACACTGAAGCTTTCTTT. Residues: CASSLGTANTEAFF.

The rearrangement joins TRBV5-6 to TRBJ2-5; 8 bases are a match to TRBD2. CDR3 length: 19 amino acids. Germline V lookup: CDR1 SGHDT, CDR2 YYEEEE. V lost 2 bases to trimming and J lost 5 bases; unmatched junction nucleotides: 20. CDR3 in DNA: TGTGCCAGCAGCTTTTCCCCCCAGGATATCCATGGCGGGAGGGAGACCCAGTACTTC. Protein product: CASSFSPQDIHGGRETQYF.

This chain joins TRBV29-1 and TRBJ1-1; D is undetermined. CDR3 length equals 15 residues. Trimming shortened V by 3 bases and J by 1 base, and 15 bases separated the two germline ends. CDR1 SQVTM and CDR2 ANQGSEA come from the germline V gene. The CDR3 DNA reads as TGCAGCGTTGATTCCTTAGTAGAGAAGAACACTGAAGCTTTCTTT. Its translation: CSVDSLVEKNTEAFF.

The J gene is TRBJ2-3, the V gene TRBV27; D unresolved. Per germline, CDR1 MNHEY and CDR2 SMNVEV (reference sequence). V lost 5 bases, J lost 0 bases, and 6 bases lay in between. CDR3 length equals 13 residues. CDR3 protein: CASSPYSTDTQYF. The CDR3, as DNA: TGTGCCAGCAGTCCTTATAGCACAGATACGCAGTATTTT.

As concerns this clone: The junction shows a germline mismatch at one end, possibly a read error. The gene calls are TRBV11-2 and TRBJ2-1, with a weak D call TRBD2 (6 bases). Germline CDR1 reads SGHAT; CDR2 reads FQNNGV. The CDR3 extends over 16 amino acids. CDR3 DNA: TGTGCCAGCAACTTAGCACTACGGGAGAGCAACAATGAGCAGTTCTTC. It translates to CASNLALRESNNEQFF. The full variable domain, completed using reference TRBV11-2 and TRBJ2-1, is EAGVAQSPRYKIIEKRQSVAFWCNPISGHATLYWYQQILGQGPKLLIQFQNNGVVDDSQLPKDRFSAERLKGVDSTLKIQPAKLEDSAVYLCASNLALRESNNEQFFGPGTRLTVL.

The J gene is TRBJ1-3, the V gene TRBV4-1; a weak D match, TRBD1 (5 bases). This CDR3 comprises 16 residues. CDR1 is MGHRA and CDR2 is YSYEKL in the germline V gene. Between the trimmed V and J ends, which lost 3 bases and 5 bases, there was a span of 17 bases. DNA for the CDR3: TGCGCCAGCAGCCACGACCTCACAGGCCACCGAAACACCATATATTTT. Translating it yields CASSHDLTGHRNTIYF.

The rearrangement joins TRBV30 to TRBJ2-3; 8 bases fit TRBD2. V lost 2 bases to trimming and J lost 10 bases; unmatched junction nucleotides: 5. Germline assignment: CDR1 GTSNPN and CDR2 SVGIG (reference sequence). This CDR3 has 12 amino acids. Here the CDR3 reads CAWSWREEPQYF. DNA of the CDR3: TGTGCCTGGAGTTGGCGGGAGGAGCCGCAGTATTTT.

This clone was seen more than once but under ten times. The chain carries TRBV7-9 and TRBJ2-1, with TRBD1 identical over 7 bases. Germline CDR1 SEHNR, CDR2 FQNEAQ (reference sequence). V was pared by 5 bases and J by 3 bases, with 7 bases of the junction left unmatched. This CDR3 is built from 15 residues. CDR3 nucleotide sequence: TGTGCCAGCAGCGTTAGCAGACAGGGCTACAATGAGCAGTTCTTC. This codes for CASSVSRQGYNEQFF. Full variable domain (outside the CDR3, taken from reference TRBV7-9 and TRBJ2-1): DTGVSQNPRHKITKRGQNVTFRCDPISEHNRLYWYRQTLGQGPEFLTYFQNEAQLEKSRLLSDRFSAERPKGSFSTLEIQRTEQGDSAMYLCASSVSRQGYNEQFFGPGTRLTVL.

The genes are TRBV6-4 and TRBJ2-3; 7 positions agree with TRBD2. Germline CDR1 and CDR2: MRHNA and SNTAGT. CDR3 size: 14 residues. V shed 6 bases and J 5 bases; nucleotides not matched to a gene: 8. CDR3 sequence reads: CASSPRSGGDTQYF. CDR3 sequence (DNA): TGTGCCAGCAGCCCCAGGTCGGGGGGAGATACGCAGTATTTT.

J is TRBJ2-5 and V is TRBV28, with D perhaps matching TRBD1 (6 bases). Germline lookup yields CDR1 MDHEN and CDR2 SYDVKM. Trimming removed 6 bases from V and 4 bases from J, with 12 bases in between. This CDR3 contains 13 residues. The CDR3 nucleotides read TGTGCCAGCAGCCAGGGGTTTCCAGAGACCCAGTACTTC. Encoded protein: CASSQGFPETQYF. The full variable domain, its missing parts supplied by reference TRBV28 and TRBJ2-5, is DVKVTQSSRYLVKRTGEKVFLECVQDMDHENMFWYRQDPGLGLRLIYFSYDVKMKEKGDIPEGYSVSREKKERFSLILESASTNQTSMYLCASSQGFPETQYFGPGTRLLVL.

The rearrangement links TRBV5-8 to TRBJ2-3; D could derive from TRBD1 or TRBD2 (5 bases each). V lost 1 base and J lost 4, with 7 bases in between. CDR3 size: 13 residues. The V gene's germline CDR1 is SGHTS and CDR2 YDEGEE. CDR3 nucleotide sequence: TGTGCCAGCAGCTTGAGGGGAGCAGATACGCAGTATTTT. Residues: CASSLRGADTQYF.

This clone occurred once. V usage is TRBV5-4 and J usage is TRBJ2-1; weak D call: TRBD2 (5 bases). The germline V and J ends were trimmed by 4 bases and 8 bases, with 16 bases remaining between them. The CDR3 runs to 14 residues. The germline CDR1 and CDR2 sequences are SGHNT and YYREEE (reference sequence). The chain's CDR3 is CASSPEAGIYEQFF. Written as DNA, the CDR3 is TGTGCCAGCAGCCCGGAGGCAGGTATTTATGAGCAGTTCTTC.

The rearrangement joins TRBV5-1 to TRBJ2-7; D is uncertain. The germline V gene has CDR1 SGHRS and CDR2 YFSETQ. The CDR3 loop spans 14 amino acids. Trimming stripped 3 bases from V and 7 bases from J, with 17 bases between. CDR3 nucleotide sequence: TGCGCCAGCAGCTCCATGACGGAAACAGAGGAGCAGTACTTC. This translates into CASSSMTETEEQYF.

The V gene is TRBV10-3, the J gene TRBJ2-1; 7 positions match TRBD1. This CDR3 has 14 amino acids. Per the germline V gene, CDR1 is ENHRY and CDR2 is SYGVKD. The J segment lost 0 bases and the V segment lost 6 bases, leaving 2 bases of the junction unmatched. Here the CDR3 reads CAISGTASYNEQFF. The CDR3 coding sequence is TGTGCCATCAGCGGGACAGCCTCCTACAATGAGCAGTTCTTC.

In its sample, this clone was seen once. This chain joins TRBV6-5 and TRBJ1-2; a possible D gene is TRBD1 (5 bases). Germline-derived CDR1 and CDR2 are MNHEY and SVGAGI. The CDR3 contains 16 residues. Trimming stripped 4 bases from V and 0 bases from J, with 15 bases between. CDR3 DNA: TGTGCCAGCAGTTTCGTCCGGGGAGGGGCTAACTATGGCTACACCTTC. It specifies CASSFVRGGANYGYTF.

The chain carries TRBV29-1 and TRBJ1-1; D remains unclear. The CDR3 runs 13 residues. Germline V gene lookup returns CDR1 SQVTM and CDR2 ANQGSEA. V lost 4 bases, J lost 3 bases, and 12 bases lay in between. This CDR3 is CSVGSHGDTEAFF. The DNA of the CDR3 is TGCAGCGTTGGGTCACATGGGGACACTGAAGCTTTCTTT.

Here the CDR3 DNA reads TGTGCCAGCAATTTCGGGACGGGCAATCAGCCCCAGCATTTT. It is translated as CASNFGTGNQPQHF. The genes are TRBV2 and TRBJ1-5; weak D call: TRBD1 (5 bases). V dropped 7 bases and J dropped 2 bases, with 12 bases sitting between them. The CDR3 length is 14 residues. Germline CDR1 SNHLY, CDR2 FYNNEI.

The rearrangement joins TRBV7-6 to TRBJ2-2, with D tentatively TRBD1 or TRBD2 (5 bases each). The ends were cut back, 2 bases at V and 4 bases at J, with 14 bases in the middle. The CDR3 is made up of 16 amino acids. Germline assignment: CDR1 SGHVS and CDR2 FNYEAQ. CDR3 sequence: CASSLFPGPTTGELFF. The DNA for the CDR3 is TGTGCCAGCAGCTTATTCCCGGGACCGACCACCGGGGAGCTGTTTTTT.

The rearrangement links TRBV7-9 to TRBJ1-6; TRBD1 is a possible D gene (6 bases). The germline CDR1 and CDR2 sequences are SEHNR and FQNEAQ (reference sequence). The CDR3 extends over 15 amino acids. V dropped 4 bases and J dropped 5 bases, with 12 bases sitting between them. The CDR3 loop reads CASSSDRGNNSPLHF. The CDR3 DNA reads TGTGCCAGCAGCTCCGATAGGGGGAATAATTCACCCCTCCACTTT.

This sequence joins TRBV4-1 and TRBJ2-1, with 11 nucleotides matching TRBD2. Trimming at V came to 1 base and at J to 3 bases, leaving 17 bases not matched to a gene. The CDR3 sequence is 21 residues long. CDR1 and CDR2 (germline): MGHRA, YSYEKL. The CDR3 spells CASSQAPRASNGLAGYNEQFF. DNA of the CDR3: TGCGCCAGCAGCCAAGCCCCCCGGGCGTCGAACGGACTAGCGGGCTACAATGAGCAGTTCTTC.

J is TRBJ2-5 and V is TRBV10-3, with TRBD2 matching over 10 bases. The germline gives CDR1 ENHRY, CDR2 SYGVKD. The V segment lost 6 bases and the J segment 3 bases; nucleotides outside the gene matches: 7. The CDR3 has 15 amino acids. The CDR3 sequence: CAIREGLAREETQYF. DNA of the CDR3: TGTGCCATCAGGGAGGGACTAGCGCGGGAAGAGACCCAGTACTTC.

The chain recombines TRBV27 with TRBJ1-1; possibly TRBD1 for D (5 bases). CDR1 and CDR2 (germline): MNHEY, SMNVEV (reference sequence). The CDR3 contains 13 residues. Trimming cost V 9 bases and J 1 base, with 12 bases left between them. As DNA, the CDR3 is TGTGCCAGTGGGGCCGGGGGGAACACTGAAGCTTTCTTT. This codes for CASGAGGNTEAFF.

This clone appeared a few times. V and J are TRBV9 and TRBJ1-2; no reliable D call. This CDR3 comprises 13 residues. V lost 0 bases and J lost 8, with 11 bases in between. The V gene's germline CDR1 is SGDLS and CDR2 YYNGEE. CDR3 nucleotides: TGTGCCAGCAGCGTAGGGCCAGAAGGAGGCTACACCTTC. It yields the protein CASSVGPEGGYTF.

This clone was detected once. The chain recombines TRBV11-3 with TRBJ1-3, with D maybe TRBD1 (5 bases). The V gene lost 5 bases and the J gene lost 0 bases, with 14 bases spanning the gap. The CDR3 covers 16 residues. Per the germline V gene, CDR1 is SGHNT and CDR2 is YENEEA. This CDR3 reads CASSPPRQNSGNTIYF. The CDR3 coding sequence is TGTGCCAGCAGCCCTCCCCGACAGAACTCTGGAAACACCATATATTTT. The variable domain in full, with the rest retrieved from reference TRBV11-3 and TRBJ1-3, is EAGVVQSPRYKIIEKKQPVAFWCNPISGHNTLYWYLQNLGQGPELLIRYENEEAVDDSQLPKDRFSAERLKGVDSTLKIQPAELGDSAVYLCASSPPRQNSGNTIYFGEGSWLTVV.

V is TRBV28 and J is TRBJ1-2, with 10 positions matching TRBD1. Germline-derived CDR1 and CDR2 are MDHEN and SYDVKM. The length of the CDR3 is 13 residues. Trimming at V came to 7 bases and at J to 7 bases, leaving 6 bases not matched to a gene. DNA for the CDR3: TGTGCCAGCAACGACAGGGGGCCGTTTGGCTACACCTTC. Translated, it gives CASNDRGPFGYTF.

The chain couples TRBV5-8 to TRBJ2-7; D perhaps matches TRBD1 (5 bases). From germline, CDR1 is SGHTS and CDR2 YDEGEE. The CDR3 runs to 12 residues. V lost 1 base, J lost 3 bases, and 5 bases lay in between. CDR3 sequence reads: CASSLTGYEQYF. The CDR3 region has the DNA TGTGCCAGCAGCTTGACAGGCTACGAGCAGTACTTC.

This chain connects TRBV9 to TRBJ1-1; 7 bases line up with TRBD1. Per the germline V gene, CDR1 is SGDLS and CDR2 is YYNGEE. This CDR3 is built from 16 residues. V lost 4 bases and J lost 1; bases outside the gene matches: 10. Here the CDR3 reads CASSPLGGTANTEAFF. The CDR3 DNA is TGTGCCAGCAGCCCACTGGGGGGGACAGCGAACACTGAAGCTTTCTTT.